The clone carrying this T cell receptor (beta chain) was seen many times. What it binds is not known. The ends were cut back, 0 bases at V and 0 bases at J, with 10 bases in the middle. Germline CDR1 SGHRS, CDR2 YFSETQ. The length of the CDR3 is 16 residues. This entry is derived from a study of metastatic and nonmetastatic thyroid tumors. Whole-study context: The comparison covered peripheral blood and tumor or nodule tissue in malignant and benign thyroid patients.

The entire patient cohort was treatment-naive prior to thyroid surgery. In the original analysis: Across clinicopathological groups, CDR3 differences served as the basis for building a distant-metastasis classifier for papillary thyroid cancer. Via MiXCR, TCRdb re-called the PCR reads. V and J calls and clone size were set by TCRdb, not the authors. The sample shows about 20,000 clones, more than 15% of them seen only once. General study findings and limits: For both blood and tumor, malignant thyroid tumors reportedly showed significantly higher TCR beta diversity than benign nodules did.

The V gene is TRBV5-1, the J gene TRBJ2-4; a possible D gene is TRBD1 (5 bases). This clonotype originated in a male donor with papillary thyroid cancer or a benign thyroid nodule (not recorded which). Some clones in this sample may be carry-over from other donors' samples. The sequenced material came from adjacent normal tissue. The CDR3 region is CASSLADSLAKNIQYF. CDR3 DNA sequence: TGCGCCAGCAGCTTGGCCGACAGCCTAGCCAAAAACATTCAGTACTTC. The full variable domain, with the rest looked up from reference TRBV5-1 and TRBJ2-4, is KAGVTQTPRYLIKTRGQQVTLSCSPISGHRSVSWYQQTPGQGLQFLFEYFSETQRNKGNFPGRFSGRQFSNSRSEMNVSTLELGDSALYLCASSLADSLAKNIQYFGAGTRLSVL.